One and the same sample provided the 30 T cell receptor beta chains below, sequenced in a study of T-cell memory formation after mild COVID-19. TCRdb itself ran the 5' RACE reads through MiXCR, one entry per CDR3 protein. Here the sample spans about 16,000 distinct CDR3 sequences, roughly 23% being singletons. The specimen sequenced was PBMCs or a T cell subset sorted from them (not recorded which). The receptor set was obtained from a man aged 18 to 35 who had mild COVID-19 (a few samples of this study predate the infection). Cell type and time point are not known.

The chain joins TRBV19 to TRBJ2-7; D is uncertain. The V and J ends lost 5 bases and 2 bases respectively, with 16 bases between them. The CDR3 extends over 15 amino acids. Germline V CDR1 and CDR2: LNHDA, SQIVND (reference sequence). This chain's CDR3 is CASSPPSSRPYEQYF. The CDR3 nucleotides are TGTGCCAGTAGTCCACCCTCCAGTAGACCCTACGAGCAGTACTTC.

This clonotype was observed many times. The V and J genes are TRBV24-1 and TRBJ1-2; D ambiguous. This CDR3 is built from 12 residues. Germline CDR1 KGHDR, CDR2 SFDVKD. V lost 3 bases and J 7 bases, leaving 8 bases between the germline ends. CDR3 bases: TGTGCCACCAGTGATCGGACGTCTGGCTACACCTTC. Translated, it gives CATSDRTSGYTF.

This clonotype was counted only a few times. V is TRBV5-1 and J is TRBJ1-4; 7 bases are shared with TRBD1. The germline CDR1 and CDR2 sequences are SGHRS and YFSETQ. There are 15 residues in the CDR3. The ends lost 0 bases at V and 8 bases at J; junction bases unmatched: 7. CDR3 amino acids: CASSLEAGGNEKLFF. CDR3 nucleotides: TGCGCCAGCAGCTTGGAGGCAGGGGGGAACGAAAAACTGTTTTTT. Together with reference TRBV5-1 and TRBJ1-4, the CDR3 gives the full variable domain: KAGVTQTPRYLIKTRGQQVTLSCSPISGHRSVSWYQQTPGQGLQFLFEYFSETQRNKGNFPGRFSGRQFSNSRSEMNVSTLELGDSALYLCASSLEAGGNEKLFFGSGTQLSVL.

The chain has TRBV28 and TRBJ1-6; D gene ambiguous. The V gene lost 1 base and the J gene lost 4 bases, with 2 bases spanning the gap. Germline V lookup: CDR1 MDHEN, CDR2 SYDVKM. CDR3 length: 13 amino acids. Written as DNA, the CDR3 is TGTGCCAGCAGTTTATTATATAATTCACCCCTCCACTTT. Translated: CASSLLYNSPLHF. The complete variable domain, with remaining parts taken from reference TRBV28 and TRBJ1-6, reads DVKVTQSSRYLVKRTGEKVFLECVQDMDHENMFWYRQDPGLGLRLIYFSYDVKMKEKGDIPEGYSVSREKKERFSLILESASTNQTSMYLCASSLLYNSPLHFGNGTRLTVT.

This clonotype was observed a few times. The chain couples TRBV18 to TRBJ1-2, with D possibly matching TRBD1 (5 bases). Germline CDR1 is KGHSH and CDR2 is LQKENI. This CDR3 is built from 17 residues. Trimming stripped 3 bases from V and 0 bases from J, with 17 bases between. The CDR3 DNA sequence: TGTGCCAGCTCACCGGTACTGGGGCAGCGAACTAACTATGGCTACACCTTC. It specifies CASSPVLGQRTNYGYTF.

The J gene is TRBJ2-1, the V gene TRBV10-3; D possibly corresponds to TRBD1 (5 bases). The V gene's germline CDR1 is ENHRY and CDR2 SYGVKD. V dropped 7 bases and J dropped 5 bases, with 15 bases sitting between them. This CDR3 spans 14 amino acids. CDR3 coding DNA: TGTGCCATCACCCCAGGGTCGAGGAACAATGAGCAGTTCTTC. Its translation is CAITPGSRNNEQFF.

This clonotype was seen ten or more times. The V gene is TRBV12-3 or TRBV12-4, the J gene TRBJ1-4, with unresolved D. The CDR3 runs 15 residues. V was pared by 3 bases and J by 0 bases, with 8 bases between. In DNA, the CDR3 is TGTGCCAGCAGTTTTGTCTATGCAACTAATGAAAAACTGTTTTTT. Translated: CASSFVYATNEKLFF.

V is TRBV20-1 and J is TRBJ1-1; 7 bases align to TRBD1. This CDR3 has 11 residues. CDR1 is DFQATT, CDR2 SNEGSKA, per germline (reference sequence). The DNA of the CDR3 is TGCAGGGGACAGTTGAACACTGAAGCTTTCTTT. This gives the protein CRGQLNTEAFF.

This chain connects TRBV5-1 to TRBJ2-1; unclear D gene. V lost 4 bases and J 8 bases, leaving 10 bases between the germline ends. The germline gives CDR1 SGHRS, CDR2 YFSETQ. CDR3 length: 12 amino acids. This CDR3 is CASSPDPDEQFF. CDR3 in DNA: TGCGCCAGCAGCCCCGACCCGGATGAGCAGTTCTTC.

This sequence joins TRBV19 and TRBJ1-1; no clear D. CDR1 and CDR2 from the germline V gene are LNHDA and SQIVND (reference sequence). This CDR3 is 13 amino acids long. With 6 bases removed from V and 5 bases from J, the gap between germline ends came to 13 bases. The CDR3 DNA reads TGTGCCAGTAGGACGGGGTGGGCGACTGAAGCTTTCTTT. This gives the protein CASRTGWATEAFF.

This clonotype was recorded at least ten times. V usage is TRBV7-2 and J usage is TRBJ2-7, with D tentatively TRBD1 or TRBD2 (5 bases each). The CDR3 length is 14 residues. V was clipped by 3 bases and J by 4 bases, with 13 bases between them. CDR1 is SGHTA and CDR2 is FQGNSA in the germline V gene. The CDR3, as DNA: TGTGCCAGCAGCTTGGGGGAGTTAAAATACGAGCAGTACTTC. Protein: CASSLGELKYEQYF.

The J gene is TRBJ2-7, the V gene TRBV5-1; possibly TRBD1 for D (6 bases). CDR1 and CDR2 (germline): SGHRS, YFSETQ. The CDR3 runs to 13 residues. Trimming cost V 3 bases and J 3 bases, with 10 bases left between them. In DNA, the CDR3 is TGCGCCAGCAGCTATTCGACAGGCTACGAGCAGTACTTC. Its translation is CASSYSTGYEQYF.

This clonotype was counted only a few times. The V gene is TRBV20-1, the J gene TRBJ2-7; D may be TRBD1 (6 bases). Germline CDR1 and CDR2: DFQATT and SNEGSKA (reference sequence). The CDR3 consists of 12 residues. The CDR3 sequence: CSARDRHYEQYV. For the CDR3, the DNA is TGCAGTGCCAGAGACAGGCACTACGAGCAGTACGTC.

The rearrangement links TRBV15 to TRBJ2-1; no clear D. V was clipped by 5 bases and J by 0 bases, with 8 bases between them. CDR3 length: 14 amino acids. Germline V lookup: CDR1 LNHNV, CDR2 YYDKDF (reference sequence). The CDR3 nucleotides are TGTGCCACCAGCGTAGCAGGCTCCTACAATGAGCAGTTCTTC. Translation: CATSVAGSYNEQFF.

This clonotype was detected many times. This chain uses TRBV5-1 with TRBJ2-7; no clear D gene. The V gene's germline CDR1 is SGHRS and CDR2 YFSETQ. Trimming removed 3 bases at V and 2 bases at J, with 6 bases between. This CDR3 is 12 amino acids long. The CDR3: CASSSQTYEQYF. CDR3 sequence (DNA): TGCGCCAGCAGCTCCCAGACCTACGAGCAGTACTTC.

This clonotype is medium-sized by share. The rearrangement links TRBV18 to TRBJ2-1; D unclear. Trimming left V 3 bases short and J 0 bases short, with 12 bases between. The CDR3 contains 16 residues. CDR1 KGHSH and CDR2 LQKENI come from the germline V gene. The CDR3 here is CASSPFPPSSYNEQFF. CDR3 nucleotide sequence: TGTGCCAGCTCACCCTTCCCGCCGAGCTCCTACAATGAGCAGTTCTTC.

This clonotype occurred many times. The DNA of the CDR3 is TGTGCCAGTAGTATCTGGGGGAACACTGAAGCTTTCTTT. It translates to CASSIWGNTEAFF. The chain combines TRBV19 with TRBJ1-1, with D uncertain. The CDR3 consists of 13 residues. Germline V gives CDR1 LNHDA, CDR2 SQIVND (reference sequence). Trimming stripped 3 bases from V and 1 base from J, with 6 bases between.

This clonotype has a count of ten or more. This sequence joins TRBV20-1 and TRBJ1-6; D is unresolved. V shed 3 bases and J shed 0 bases, with 6 bases lying between them. Germline lookup yields CDR1 DFQATT and CDR2 SNEGSKA (reference sequence). The CDR3 has 14 residues. CDR3 sequence reads: CSARDYSYNSPLHF. For the CDR3, the DNA is TGCAGTGCTAGGGACTACTCCTATAATTCACCCCTCCACTTT.

This clonotype was counted ten times or more. The rearrangement joins TRBV6-5 to TRBJ1-6, with D tentatively TRBD1 (5 bases). The V end was cut by 2 bases, the J end by 11 bases, with 13 bases between. CDR1 is MNHEY and CDR2 is SVGAGI in the germline V gene. The CDR3 spans 14 residues. CDR3 region: CASSYRGDEAPLHF. The CDR3 nucleotides read TGTGCCAGCAGTTACAGGGGAGATGAGGCACCCCTCCACTTT.

Many counts were recorded for this clonotype. CDR3 sequence reads: CASSQSYEQYF. The CDR3 DNA reads as TGTGCCAGCTCCCAATCTTACGAGCAGTACTTC. This chain uses TRBV18 with TRBJ2-7; no clear D gene. Trimming left V 6 bases short and J 4 bases short, with 7 bases between. Germline-derived CDR1 and CDR2 are KGHSH and LQKENI. This CDR3 contains 11 residues.

The table lists this clonotype with many counts. The CDR3 is CASSPGHFSGNTIYF. The CDR3 nucleotides are TGTGCCAGCAGTCCAGGACACTTCTCTGGAAACACCATATATTTT. The chain carries TRBV2 and TRBJ1-3; D is perhaps TRBD1 (5 bases). CDR1 is SNHLY, CDR2 FYNNEI, per germline. Trimming cost V 5 bases and J 0 bases, with 11 bases left between them. This CDR3 comprises 15 residues.

The chain recombines TRBV28 with TRBJ2-5; 8 bases fit TRBD1. CDR1 is MDHEN and CDR2 is SYDVKM in the germline V gene. The V segment lost 6 bases and the J segment 1 base; nucleotides outside the gene matches: 7. The CDR3 is 15 residues long. The CDR3 bases are TGTGCCAGCAGAGCCGCCGGACAGGGCCAAGAGACCCAGTACTTC. Translation gives CASRAAGQGQETQYF.

The chain joins TRBV3-1 to TRBJ2-7; D perhaps matches TRBD1 (6 bases). Trimming removed 3 bases at V and 4 bases at J, with 19 bases between. The CDR3 is 16 residues long. Germline V lookup: CDR1 LGHDT, CDR2 YNNKEL (reference sequence). The CDR3 DNA follows: TGTGCCAGCAGCCATCCCCAATCGACAGGAGCTTACGAGCAGTACTTC. Its translation is CASSHPQSTGAYEQYF.

This clonotype was counted at least ten times. V usage is TRBV20-1 and J usage is TRBJ1-2, with 8 positions matching TRBD1. The germline CDR1 and CDR2 sequences are DFQATT and SNEGSKA (reference sequence). CDR3 length: 13 residues. The V and J ends lost 3 bases and 4 bases, in that order; junction bases with no gene match: 4. CDR3 sequence (DNA): TGCAGTGCTAGTCGGCAGGGGGCCTATGGCTACACCTTC. Residues: CSASRQGAYGYTF.

This clonotype was counted many times. This sequence joins TRBV4-1 and TRBJ1-5, with a possible D match to TRBD1 (5 bases). Trimming stripped 8 bases from V and 5 bases from J, with 16 bases between. Germline CDR1 MGHRA, CDR2 YSYEKL. The CDR3 consists of 14 residues. The CDR3 here is CASSREGPYQPQHF. In nucleotides, the CDR3 is TGCGCCAGCTCACGGGAGGGACCGTATCAGCCCCAGCATTTT.

Ten or more counts support this clonotype. The chain uses TRBV6-5 and TRBJ2-1; 9 bases are a match to TRBD1. CDR3 size: 14 residues. Germline CDR1 is MNHEY and CDR2 is SVGAGI. The ends lost 2 bases at V and 9 bases at J; junction bases unmatched: 5. The CDR3 sequence is CASSYRDRATEQFF. In nucleotides, the CDR3 is TGTGCCAGCAGTTACCGGGACAGGGCTACTGAGCAGTTCTTC.

The rearrangement links TRBV6-5 to TRBJ2-2; no firm D call. V lost 6 bases, J lost 1 base, and 6 bases lay in between. The CDR3 is 13 amino acids. CDR1 and CDR2 (germline): MNHEY, SVGAGI. This CDR3 is CASRDGNTGELFF. Here the CDR3 DNA reads TGTGCCAGCAGGGACGGGAACACCGGGGAGCTGTTTTTT.

This clonotype occurred many times. The V and J genes are TRBV5-1 and TRBJ2-5; D possibly uses TRBD1 or TRBD2 (6 bases each). Trimming took off 3 bases at V and 5 bases at J, with 17 bases between the two ends. CDR1 SGHRS and CDR2 YFSETQ come from the germline V gene. The CDR3 is made up of 15 amino acids. CDR3 amino acids: CASSWEPGAFETQYF. CDR3 coding DNA: TGCGCCAGCAGCTGGGAGCCGGGGGCGTTTGAGACCCAGTACTTC.

The chain joins TRBV27 to TRBJ1-5, with a possible D match to TRBD1 (6 bases). The V end was cut by 6 bases, the J end by 7 bases, with 19 bases between. The CDR3 extends over 15 amino acids. Germline V gene sequence: CDR1 MNHEY, CDR2 SMNVEV (reference sequence). Written as DNA, the CDR3 is TGTGCCAGCAGCCAGATTTATGACAGGAACCAGCCCCAGCATTTT. It specifies CASSQIYDRNQPQHF.

Ten or more counts support this clonotype. The DNA for the CDR3 is TGCGCCAGCAGCTTGGCCTATGGCGGGCCGGTCTCTGTGCAGTTCTTC. Amino acids: CASSLAYGGPVSVQFF. The chain employs TRBV5-1 and TRBJ2-1; maybe TRBD2 (5 bases). Germline CDR1 is SGHRS and CDR2 is YFSETQ. The CDR3 has 16 amino acids. Deletions cut 0 bases from V and 12 bases from J, with 22 bases between.